The clone carrying this TCR beta chain was observed many times. The data belong to a study of patients and donors after allogeneic stem cell transplantation. Germline CDR1 and CDR2: DFQATT and SNEGSKA (reference sequence). CDR3 size: 13 residues. The V gene lost 0 bases and the J gene lost 6 bases, with 12 bases spanning the gap. Each CDR3 protein gets one entry after TCRdb re-called the RT-PCR reads with MiXCR. The table includes approximately 60,000 distinct CDR3 sequences, more than 10% detected once. The chain recombines TRBV20-1 with TRBJ2-7; no definite D call. This clonotype was sampled from a human donor who was either an allogeneic HSCT recipient or a stem cell or donor lymphocyte infusion donor (not recorded which). It is not recorded whose cells these are; they may come from a transplant donor. The source material was blood, either unsorted or a sorted T cell fraction (not recorded which). CDR3 sequence reads: CSARERIGFEQYF. DNA of the CDR3: TGCAGTGCTAGAGAGAGGATAGGATTCGAGCAGTACTTC.